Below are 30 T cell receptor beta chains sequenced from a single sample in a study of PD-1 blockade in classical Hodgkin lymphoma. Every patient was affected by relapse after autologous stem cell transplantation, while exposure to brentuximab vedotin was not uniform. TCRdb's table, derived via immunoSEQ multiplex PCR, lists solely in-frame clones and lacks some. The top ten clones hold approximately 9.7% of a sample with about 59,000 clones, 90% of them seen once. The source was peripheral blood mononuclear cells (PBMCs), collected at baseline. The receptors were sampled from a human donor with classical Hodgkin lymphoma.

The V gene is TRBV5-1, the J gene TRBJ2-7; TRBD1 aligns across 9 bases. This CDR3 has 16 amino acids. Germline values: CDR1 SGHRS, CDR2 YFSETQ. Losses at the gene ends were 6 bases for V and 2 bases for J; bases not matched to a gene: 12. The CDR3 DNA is TGCGCCAGCACCTCCGGGACAGGGAGGGGGCCCTACGAGCAGTACTTC. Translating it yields CASTSGTGRGPYEQYF. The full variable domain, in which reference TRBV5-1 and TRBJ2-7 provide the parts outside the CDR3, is KAGVTQTPRYLIKTRGQQVTLSCSPISGHRSVSWYQQTPGQGLQFLFEYFSETQRNKGNFPGRFSGRQFSNSRSEMNVSTLELGDSALYLCASTSGTGRGPYEQYFGPGTRLTVT.

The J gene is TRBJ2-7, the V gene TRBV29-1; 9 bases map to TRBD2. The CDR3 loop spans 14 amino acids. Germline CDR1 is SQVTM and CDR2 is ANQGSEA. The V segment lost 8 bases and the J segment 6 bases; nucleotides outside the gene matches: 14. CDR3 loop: CSPQPGLAGLEQYF. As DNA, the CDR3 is TGCAGCCCACAACCAGGGCTAGCGGGACTCGAGCAGTACTTC.

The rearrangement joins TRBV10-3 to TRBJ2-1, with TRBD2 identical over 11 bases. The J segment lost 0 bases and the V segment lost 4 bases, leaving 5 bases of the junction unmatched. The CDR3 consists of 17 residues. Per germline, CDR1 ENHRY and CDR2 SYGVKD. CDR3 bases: TGTGCCATCAGTGGATCGGGACTAGCGGACTCCTACAATGAGCAGTTCTTC. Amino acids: CAISGSGLADSYNEQFF.

In DNA, the CDR3 is TGTGCCAGCAGCTTGGGACAGGGAGAGTGGGCCCAGCATTTT. Amino acids: CASSLGQGEWAQHF. This chain connects TRBV5-8 to TRBJ1-5; 7 nucleotides line up with TRBD1. Trimming at V came to 0 bases and at J to 11 bases, leaving 8 bases not matched to a gene. CDR1 is SGHTS, CDR2 YDEGEE, per germline. This CDR3 region has 14 residues. The entire variable domain, with the rest obtained from reference TRBV5-8 and TRBJ1-5, is as follows: EAGVTQSPTHLIKTRGQQATLRCSPISGHTSVYWYQQALGLGLQFLLWYDEGEERNRGNFPPRFSGRQFPNYSSELNVNALELEDSALYLCASSLGQGEWAQHFGDGTRLSIL.

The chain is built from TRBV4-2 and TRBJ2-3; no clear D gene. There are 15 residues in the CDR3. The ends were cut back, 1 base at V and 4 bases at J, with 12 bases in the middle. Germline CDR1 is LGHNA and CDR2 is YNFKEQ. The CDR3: CASSQVTAFADTQYF. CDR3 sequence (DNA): TGTGCCAGCAGCCAAGTCACCGCATTCGCAGATACGCAGTATTTT.

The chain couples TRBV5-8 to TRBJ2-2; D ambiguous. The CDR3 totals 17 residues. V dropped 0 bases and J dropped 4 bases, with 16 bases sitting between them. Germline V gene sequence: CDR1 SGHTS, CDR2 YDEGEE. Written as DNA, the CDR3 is TGTGCCAGCAGCTTGGGGGCACTCAACCCTAGCACCGGGGAGCTGTTTTTT. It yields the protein CASSLGALNPSTGELFF.

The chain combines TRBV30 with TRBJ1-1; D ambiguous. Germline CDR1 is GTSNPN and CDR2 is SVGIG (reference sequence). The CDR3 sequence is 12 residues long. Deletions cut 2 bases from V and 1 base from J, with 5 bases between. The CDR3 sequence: CAWSFGNTEAFF. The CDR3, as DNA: TGTGCCTGGAGTTTCGGGAACACTGAAGCTTTCTTT.

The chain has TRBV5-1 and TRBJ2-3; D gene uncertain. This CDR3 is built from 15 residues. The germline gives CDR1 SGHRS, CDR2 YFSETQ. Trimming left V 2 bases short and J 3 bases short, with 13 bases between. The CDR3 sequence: CASSLGTGWTDTQYF. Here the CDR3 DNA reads TGCGCCAGCAGCTTAGGAACCGGGTGGACAGATACGCAGTATTTT.

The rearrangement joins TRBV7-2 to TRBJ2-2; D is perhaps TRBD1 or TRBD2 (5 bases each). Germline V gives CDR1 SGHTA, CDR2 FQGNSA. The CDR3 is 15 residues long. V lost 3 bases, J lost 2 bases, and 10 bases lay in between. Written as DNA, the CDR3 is TGTGCCAGCAGCTTTTTGAGGGGCAACACCGGGGAGCTGTTTTTT. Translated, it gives CASSFLRGNTGELFF. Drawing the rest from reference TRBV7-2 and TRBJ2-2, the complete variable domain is GAGVSQSPSNKVTEKGKDVELRCDPISGHTALYWYRQSLGQGLEFLIYFQGNSAPDKSGLPSDRFSAERTGGSVSTLTIQRTQQEDSAVYLCASSFLRGNTGELFFGEGSRLTVL.

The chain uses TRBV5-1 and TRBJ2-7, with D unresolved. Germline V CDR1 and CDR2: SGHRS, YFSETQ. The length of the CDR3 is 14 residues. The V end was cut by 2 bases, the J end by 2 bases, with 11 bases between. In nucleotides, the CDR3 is TGCGCCAGCAGCTTAATAGAGCCGGCCTACGAGCAGTACTTC. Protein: CASSLIEPAYEQYF.

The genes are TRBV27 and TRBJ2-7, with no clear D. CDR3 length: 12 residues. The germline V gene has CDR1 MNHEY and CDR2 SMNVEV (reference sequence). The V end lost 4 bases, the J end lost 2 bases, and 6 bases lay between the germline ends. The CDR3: CASSSEPYEQYF. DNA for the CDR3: TGTGCCAGCAGTTCCGAACCCTACGAGCAGTACTTC.

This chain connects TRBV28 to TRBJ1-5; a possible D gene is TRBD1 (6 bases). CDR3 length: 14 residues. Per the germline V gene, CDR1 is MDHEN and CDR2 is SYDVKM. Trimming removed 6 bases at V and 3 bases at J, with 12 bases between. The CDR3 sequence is CASRQGIPNQPQHF. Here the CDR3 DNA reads TGTGCCAGCAGACAGGGAATCCCCAATCAGCCCCAGCATTTT. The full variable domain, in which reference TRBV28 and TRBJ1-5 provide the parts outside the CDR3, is DVKVTQSSRYLVKRTGEKVFLECVQDMDHENMFWYRQDPGLGLRLIYFSYDVKMKEKGDIPEGYSVSREKKERFSLILESASTNQTSMYLCASRQGIPNQPQHFGDGTRLSIL.

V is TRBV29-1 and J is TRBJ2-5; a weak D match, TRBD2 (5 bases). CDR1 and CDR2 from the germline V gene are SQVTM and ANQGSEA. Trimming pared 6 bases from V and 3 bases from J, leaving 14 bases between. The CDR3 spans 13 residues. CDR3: CSVKKDLKETQYF. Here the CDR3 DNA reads TGCAGCGTCAAAAAGGACTTAAAAGAGACCCAGTACTTC.

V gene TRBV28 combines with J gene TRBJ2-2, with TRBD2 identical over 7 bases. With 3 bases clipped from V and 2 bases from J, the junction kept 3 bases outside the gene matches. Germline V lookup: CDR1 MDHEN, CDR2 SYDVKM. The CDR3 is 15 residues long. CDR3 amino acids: CASSLAGENTGELFF. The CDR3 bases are TGTGCCAGCAGTTTGGCGGGGGAAAACACCGGGGAGCTGTTTTTT. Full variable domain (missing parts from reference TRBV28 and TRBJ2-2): DVKVTQSSRYLVKRTGEKVFLECVQDMDHENMFWYRQDPGLGLRLIYFSYDVKMKEKGDIPEGYSVSREKKERFSLILESASTNQTSMYLCASSLAGENTGELFFGEGSRLTVL.

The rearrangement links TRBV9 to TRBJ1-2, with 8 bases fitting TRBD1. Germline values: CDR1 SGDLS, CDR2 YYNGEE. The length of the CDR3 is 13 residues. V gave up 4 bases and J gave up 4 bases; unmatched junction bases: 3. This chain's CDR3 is CASSKGTGYGYTF. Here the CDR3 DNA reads TGTGCCAGCAGCAAGGGGACAGGCTATGGCTACACCTTC.

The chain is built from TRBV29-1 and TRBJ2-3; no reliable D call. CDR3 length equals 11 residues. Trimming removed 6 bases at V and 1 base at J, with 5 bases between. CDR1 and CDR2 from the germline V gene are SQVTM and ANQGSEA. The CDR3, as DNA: TGCAGCGTCCCAGGCACAGATACGCAGTATTTT. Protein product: CSVPGTDTQYF.

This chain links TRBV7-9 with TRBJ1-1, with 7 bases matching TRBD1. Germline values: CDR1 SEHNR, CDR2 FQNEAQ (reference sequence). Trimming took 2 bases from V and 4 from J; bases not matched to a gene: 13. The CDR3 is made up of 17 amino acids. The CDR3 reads CASSLFLGGGMGTEAFF. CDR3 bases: TGTGCCAGCAGCTTATTCCTAGGGGGCGGAATGGGCACTGAAGCTTTCTTT. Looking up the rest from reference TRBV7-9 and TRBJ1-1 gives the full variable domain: DTGVSQNPRHKITKRGQNVTFRCDPISEHNRLYWYRQTLGQGPEFLTYFQNEAQLEKSRLLSDRFSAERPKGSFSTLEIQRTEQGDSAMYLCASSLFLGGGMGTEAFFGQGTRLTVV.

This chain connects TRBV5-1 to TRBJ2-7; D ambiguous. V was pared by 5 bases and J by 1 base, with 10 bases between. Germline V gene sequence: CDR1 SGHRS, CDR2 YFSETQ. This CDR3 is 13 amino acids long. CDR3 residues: CASRRSFSYEQYF. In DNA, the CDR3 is TGCGCCAGCAGAAGGTCCTTTTCCTACGAGCAGTACTTC.

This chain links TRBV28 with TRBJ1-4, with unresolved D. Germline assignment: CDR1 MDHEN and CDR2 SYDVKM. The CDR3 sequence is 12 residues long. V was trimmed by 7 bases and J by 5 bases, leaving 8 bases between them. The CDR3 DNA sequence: TGTGCCAGCAACTCCCCAAATGAAAAACTGTTTTTT. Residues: CASNSPNEKLFF.

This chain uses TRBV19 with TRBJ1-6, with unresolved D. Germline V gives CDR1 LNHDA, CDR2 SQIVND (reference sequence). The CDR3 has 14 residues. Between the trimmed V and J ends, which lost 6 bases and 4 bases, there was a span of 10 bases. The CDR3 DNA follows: TGTGCCAGTAGAACCGGACTATATAATTCACCCCTCCACTTT. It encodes CASRTGLYNSPLHF.

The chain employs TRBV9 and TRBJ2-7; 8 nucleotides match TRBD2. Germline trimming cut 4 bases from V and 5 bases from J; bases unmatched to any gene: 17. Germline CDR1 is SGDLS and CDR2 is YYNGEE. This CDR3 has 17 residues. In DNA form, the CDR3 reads TGTGCCAGCAGCCCCCGAGCCCGGGGGGGCCTAAACAACGAGCAGTACTTC. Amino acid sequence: CASSPRARGGLNNEQYF.

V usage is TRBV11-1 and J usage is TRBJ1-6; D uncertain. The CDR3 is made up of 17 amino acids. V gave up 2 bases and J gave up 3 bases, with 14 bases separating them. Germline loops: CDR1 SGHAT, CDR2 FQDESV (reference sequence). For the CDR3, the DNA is TGTGCCAGCAGCTTAAGCGCAACGGGAGTCTATAATTCACCCCTCCACTTT. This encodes CASSLSATGVYNSPLHF.

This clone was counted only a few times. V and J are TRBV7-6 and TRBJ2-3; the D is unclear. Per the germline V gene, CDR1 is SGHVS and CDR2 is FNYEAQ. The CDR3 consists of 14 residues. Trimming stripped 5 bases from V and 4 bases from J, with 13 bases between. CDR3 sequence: CASSPIQASDTQYF. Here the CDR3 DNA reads TGTGCCAGCAGCCCTATCCAGGCCTCAGATACGCAGTATTTT.

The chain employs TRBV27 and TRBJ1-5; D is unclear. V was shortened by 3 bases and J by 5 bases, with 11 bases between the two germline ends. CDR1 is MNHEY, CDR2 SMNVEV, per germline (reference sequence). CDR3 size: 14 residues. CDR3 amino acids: CASSFSESYQPQHF. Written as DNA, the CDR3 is TGTGCCAGCAGTTTCTCGGAAAGCTATCAGCCCCAGCATTTT.

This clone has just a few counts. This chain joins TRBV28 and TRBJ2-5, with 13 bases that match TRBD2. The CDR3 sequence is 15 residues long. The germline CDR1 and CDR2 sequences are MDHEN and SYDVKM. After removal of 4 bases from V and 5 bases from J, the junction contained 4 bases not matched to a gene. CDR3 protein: CASSSRTSGSETQYF. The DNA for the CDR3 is TGTGCCAGCAGTTCCCGGACTAGCGGGAGTGAGACCCAGTACTTC.

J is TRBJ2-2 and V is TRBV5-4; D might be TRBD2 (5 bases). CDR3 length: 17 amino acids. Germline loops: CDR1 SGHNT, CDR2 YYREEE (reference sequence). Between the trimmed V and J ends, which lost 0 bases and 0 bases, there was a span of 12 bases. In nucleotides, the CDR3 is TGTGCCAGCAGCTTGGGGGTGGCCGGGGCGAACACCGGGGAGCTGTTTTTT. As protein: CASSLGVAGANTGELFF. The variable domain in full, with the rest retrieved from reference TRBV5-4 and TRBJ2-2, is ETGVTQSPTHLIKTRGQQVTLRCSSQSGHNTVSWYQQALGQGPQFIFQYYREEENGRGNFPPRFSGLQFPNYSSELNVNALELDDSALYLCASSLGVAGANTGELFFGEGSRLTVL.

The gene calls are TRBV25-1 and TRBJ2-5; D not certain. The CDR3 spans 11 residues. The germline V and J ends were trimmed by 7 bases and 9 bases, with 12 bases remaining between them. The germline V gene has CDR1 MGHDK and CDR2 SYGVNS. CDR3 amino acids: CASNLGLAQYF. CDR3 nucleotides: TGTGCCAGCAACCTGGGCCTGGCCCAGTACTTC.

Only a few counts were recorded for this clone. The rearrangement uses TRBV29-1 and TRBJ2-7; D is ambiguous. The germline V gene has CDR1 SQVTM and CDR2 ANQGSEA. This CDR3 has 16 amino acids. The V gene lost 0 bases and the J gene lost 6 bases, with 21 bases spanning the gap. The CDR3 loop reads CSVEDRGNTLTGEQYF. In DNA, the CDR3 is TGCAGCGTTGAAGATCGCGGTAACACCCTGACCGGCGAGCAGTACTTC.

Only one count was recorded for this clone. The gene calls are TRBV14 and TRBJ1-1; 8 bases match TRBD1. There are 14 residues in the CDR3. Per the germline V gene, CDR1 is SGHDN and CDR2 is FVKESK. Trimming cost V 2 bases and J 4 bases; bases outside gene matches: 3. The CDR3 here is CASSQQTGGTEAFF. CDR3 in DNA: TGTGCCAGCAGCCAACAAACAGGGGGCACTGAAGCTTTCTTT.

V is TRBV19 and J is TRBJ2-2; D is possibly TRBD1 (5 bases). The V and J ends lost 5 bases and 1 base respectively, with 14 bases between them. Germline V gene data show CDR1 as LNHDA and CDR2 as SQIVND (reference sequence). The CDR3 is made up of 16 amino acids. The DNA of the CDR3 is TGTGCCAGTAGTCGCAGGGCAGGGCGGAACACCGGGGAGCTGTTTTTT. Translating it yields CASSRRAGRNTGELFF.